What follows are 19 T cell receptor beta chains derived from one specimen sequenced in a study of blood T cell repertoires in COVID-19. Sequencing used immunoSEQ multiplex PCR; TCRdb keeps in-frame clones, though not all of them. The repertoire holds 120,000 to 150,000 clones, with around 86% as singletons. The sequenced sample was peripheral blood. The receptors come from a man in his fifties or sixties who had recovered from COVID-19.

The genes are TRBV4-1 and TRBJ2-3; TRBD1 agrees at 9 bases. V was clipped by 0 bases and J by 6 bases; unmatched bases: 10. Germline CDR1 reads MGHRA; CDR2 reads YSYEKL. This CDR3 is built from 17 residues. CDR3 loop: CASSQEGQGGGWDTQYF. CDR3 in DNA: TGCGCCAGCAGCCAAGAGGGACAGGGAGGGGGATGGGATACGCAGTATTTT.

The chain recombines TRBV18 with TRBJ1-4; TRBD1 matches at 9 bases. V lost 3 bases, J lost 5 bases, and 4 bases stayed unmatched. Germline CDR1 KGHSH, CDR2 LQKENI. This CDR3 is 15 amino acids long. The CDR3 DNA follows: TGTGCCAGCTCACCCCGGACAGGGGAAAATGAAAAACTGTTTTTT. Protein: CASSPRTGENEKLFF.

This chain connects TRBV27 to TRBJ1-5; no definite D call. In germline, CDR1 is MNHEY, CDR2 SMNVEV (reference sequence). The V and J ends lost 9 bases and 2 bases respectively, with 8 bases between them. The CDR3 is 12 residues long. The CDR3 here is CASGSGNQPQHF. CDR3 bases: TGTGCCAGTGGCAGTGGCAATCAGCCCCAGCATTTT.

The chain recombines TRBV11-3 with TRBJ2-5; 10 bases map to TRBD2. Germline V CDR1 and CDR2: SGHNT, YENEEA. This CDR3 spans 16 amino acids. Germline trimming cut 5 bases from V and 5 bases from J; bases unmatched to any gene: 11. The CDR3 nucleotides read TGTGCCAGCAGCCCACCCGAGCGGGGGGGCCGGGAGACCCAGTACTTC. Its translation: CASSPPERGGRETQYF.

V usage is TRBV11-2 and J usage is TRBJ2-1; 8 nucleotides line up with TRBD1. The germline gives CDR1 SGHAT, CDR2 FQNNGV. This CDR3 has 15 residues. Trimming removed 1 base from V and 6 bases from J; junction bases left unmatched: 5. The CDR3 coding sequence is TGTGCCAGCAGCTTAGGACAGGGGACGGTCAATGAGCAGTTCTTC. Translation: CASSLGQGTVNEQFF.

This sequence joins TRBV19 and TRBJ2-7; 8 positions match TRBD1. The CDR3 has 13 residues. Trimming cost V 3 bases and J 9 bases; bases outside gene matches: 7. Germline loops: CDR1 LNHDA, CDR2 SQIVND (reference sequence). The CDR3 DNA follows: TGTGCCAGTAGTATCGGACAGGGCTTTACGCAGTACTTC. Translation: CASSIGQGFTQYF.

This rearrangement joins TRBV5-1 to TRBJ2-1, with 7 bases identical to TRBD1. The CDR3 runs to 13 residues. Germline CDR1 SGHRS, CDR2 YFSETQ. With V trimmed by 0 bases and J by 6 bases, 0 bases remained unmatched. The chain's CDR3 is CASSLGQGNEQFF. Written as DNA, the CDR3 is TGCGCCAGCAGCTTGGGACAGGGCAATGAGCAGTTCTTC.

The sample holds a few counts of this clone. The rearrangement uses TRBV5-6 and TRBJ1-5; 8 bases fit TRBD1. Trimming cost V 2 bases and J 6 bases; bases outside gene matches: 1. The CDR3 loop spans 13 amino acids. Per the germline V gene, CDR1 is SGHDT and CDR2 is YYEEEE. The CDR3 sequence: CASSFTGGQPQHF. CDR3 bases: TGTGCCAGCAGCTTCACAGGGGGTCAGCCCCAGCATTTT.

This clone was seen a few times. The chain recombines TRBV7-3 with TRBJ1-1; 12 positions match TRBD1. CDR1 is SGHTA, CDR2 FQGTGA, per germline. V dropped 6 bases and J dropped 3; count of bases not matched to a gene: 8. The CDR3 is 16 amino acids. CDR3 residues: CASSTGTGGAYTEAFF. In DNA, the CDR3 is TGTGCCAGCAGTACCGGGACAGGGGGCGCTTACACTGAAGCTTTCTTT.

V usage is TRBV10-3 and J usage is TRBJ1-1, with D perhaps TRBD1 (6 bases). CDR3 length: 12 residues. V was clipped by 3 bases and J by 7 bases, with 9 bases between them. Looked up from germline, CDR1 is ENHRY and CDR2 is SYGVKD. CDR3 bases: TGTGCCATCAGTGAACCGGGACATGAAGCTTTCTTT. Protein: CAISEPGHEAFF.

The chain carries TRBV5-1 and TRBJ2-1, with a weak D call TRBD1 (5 bases). The CDR3 spans 15 residues. From germline, CDR1 is SGHRS and CDR2 YFSETQ. The V end was cut by 4 bases, the J end by 3 bases, with 14 bases between. The CDR3 spells CASSIGDRRYNEQFF. DNA for the CDR3: TGCGCCAGCAGCATAGGGGATCGTCGCTACAATGAGCAGTTCTTC.

This clone was detected once. The chain combines TRBV5-6 with TRBJ2-5; 10 bases align to TRBD2. The length of the CDR3 is 15 residues. Unmatched junction bases numbered 3, after V lost 0 bases and J lost 4 bases. The germline gives CDR1 SGHDT, CDR2 YYEEEE. The CDR3 DNA reads TGTGCCAGCAGCTTGGTACTAGCGGGGTCAGAGACCCAGTACTTC. It encodes CASSLVLAGSETQYF.

V gene TRBV7-9 combines with J gene TRBJ2-3; 7 nucleotides match TRBD1. The germline V gene encodes CDR1 SEHNR and CDR2 FQNEAQ (reference sequence). J lost 5 bases, V lost 5 bases, and 13 bases had no gene match. The CDR3 sequence is 16 residues long. The CDR3 here is CASSPTQGPSQDTQYF. The CDR3 nucleotides are TGTGCCAGCAGCCCCACACAGGGGCCGTCCCAAGATACGCAGTATTTT.

This clone was seen a few times. The chain is built from TRBV4-1 and TRBJ1-1, with 7 bases lining up with TRBD1. The CDR3 is made up of 16 amino acids. Losses at the gene ends were 0 bases for V and 11 bases for J; bases not matched to a gene: 15. The V gene's germline CDR1 is MGHRA and CDR2 YSYEKL. DNA of the CDR3: TGCGCCAGCAGCCAAGAAGGAAACAGGGGAGGAATTTGGGCTTTCTTT. It yields the protein CASSQEGNRGGIWAFF.

The V call is TRBV6-5, the J call TRBJ1-1, with TRBD1 matching over 7 bases. The CDR3 spans 11 residues. Germline CDR1 and CDR2: MNHEY and SVGAGI. The J segment lost 6 bases and the V segment lost 7 bases, leaving 2 bases of the junction unmatched. The CDR3 DNA reads as TGTGCCAGCAACAGGGGCCCTGAAGCTTTCTTT. It yields the protein CASNRGPEAFF.

The chain uses TRBV7-2 and TRBJ1-3; D not resolved. Germline V gene data show CDR1 as SGHTA and CDR2 as FQGNSA. The CDR3 runs 17 residues. With 1 base removed from V and 2 bases from J, the gap between germline ends came to 15 bases. The CDR3 nucleotides are TGTGCCAGCAGCTTAGTCAACCGTGTACTACCTGGAAACACCATATATTTT. Translation gives CASSLVNRVLPGNTIYF.

CDR3 coding DNA: TGTGCCAGCAGCCTCCACGACAGGCGGAACACTGAAGCTTTCTTT. Translating gives CASSLHDRRNTEAFF. The V call is TRBV7-9, the J call TRBJ1-1; weak D call: TRBD1 (6 bases). The CDR3 is 15 amino acids. Germline V gives CDR1 SEHNR, CDR2 FQNEAQ (reference sequence). Trimming took off 5 bases at V and 1 base at J, with 14 bases between the two ends.

V gene TRBV5-4 combines with J gene TRBJ2-7; D might be TRBD1 (5 bases). Germline V gene data show CDR1 as SGHNT and CDR2 as YYREEE (reference sequence). Trimming pared 0 bases from V and 3 bases from J, leaving 13 bases between. This CDR3 has 15 amino acids. As DNA, the CDR3 is TGTGCCAGCAGCTTGGGCTCCAGGGCTAACTACGAGCAGTACTTC. It yields the protein CASSLGSRANYEQYF. The entire variable domain, with the rest obtained from reference TRBV5-4 and TRBJ2-7, is as follows: ETGVTQSPTHLIKTRGQQVTLRCSSQSGHNTVSWYQQALGQGPQFIFQYYREEENGRGNFPPRFSGLQFPNYSSELNVNALELDDSALYLCASSLGSRANYEQYFGPGTRLTVT.

The chain is built from TRBV19 and TRBJ1-1; 7 bases are shared with TRBD1. V lost 5 bases and J lost 1; bases outside the gene matches: 7. Germline CDR1 LNHDA, CDR2 SQIVND (reference sequence). The CDR3 spans 15 residues. CDR3: CASSHIRDRNTEAFF. DNA for the CDR3: TGTGCCAGTAGTCACATCCGGGACAGGAACACTGAAGCTTTCTTT.